This entry lists 9 T cell receptor beta chains sequenced from one sample in a study of T cell responses to AZD1222 COVID-19 vaccine. Produced via immunoSEQ multiplex PCR; TCRdb's table is partial and in-frame only. Counted here are roughly 80,000 clones, roughly 90% occurring once; the ten biggest clones make up more than 7.5%. Sequences were derived from peripheral blood, sampled 28 days after the second AZD1222 dose. The origin of the receptors is an adult who received the AZD1222 COVID-19 vaccine.

The chain uses TRBV9 and TRBJ2-1; TRBD1 might be the D (5 bases). V was pared by 0 bases and J by 2 bases, with 9 bases between. CDR3 length: 15 residues. CDR1 and CDR2 (germline): SGDLS, YYNGEE. The CDR3 DNA reads as TGTGCCAGCAGCGTAGCGTCAGGGACCTACAATGAGCAGTTCTTC. It specifies CASSVASGTYNEQFF.

This chain joins TRBV3-1 (or the pseudogene TRBV3-2) and TRBJ1-6; no firm D call. The germline V and J ends were trimmed by 1 base and 6 bases, with 10 bases remaining between them. Per the germline V gene, CDR1 is LGHDT and CDR2 is YNNKEL (reference sequence). The CDR3 contains 15 residues. CDR3 DNA sequence: TGTGCCAGCAGCCAAGTGATAAGTCCTAATTCACCCCTCCACTTT. This gives the protein CASSQVISPNSPLHF.

This chain uses TRBV19 with TRBJ1-3, with D perhaps TRBD1 (5 bases). CDR3 size: 12 residues. Germline CDR1 and CDR2: LNHDA and SQIVND (reference sequence). V shed 8 bases and J shed 4 bases, with 9 bases lying between them. CDR3: CASRGPGNTIYF. CDR3 in DNA: TGTGCCAGTCGGGGACCCGGAAACACCATATATTTT.

This rearrangement joins TRBV24-1 to TRBJ1-3, with unresolved D. The ends were cut back, 4 bases at V and 7 bases at J, with 13 bases in the middle. The CDR3 covers 14 residues. The V gene's germline CDR1 is KGHDR and CDR2 SFDVKD. CDR3 DNA sequence: TGTGCCACCAGTGACTCGGACTCGGCGAACACCATATATTTT. Its protein is CATSDSDSANTIYF.

This sequence joins TRBV30 and TRBJ2-2; 7 bases fit TRBD2. Germline CDR1 GTSNPN, CDR2 SVGIG (reference sequence). Trimming cost V 4 bases and J 1 base; bases outside gene matches: 3. The CDR3 is made up of 14 amino acids. The CDR3 nucleotides read TGTGCCTGGACCCGGACTAGGAACACCGGGGAGCTGTTTTTT. It specifies CAWTRTRNTGELFF.

This chain uses TRBV7-9 with TRBJ2-1, with D tentatively TRBD2 (5 bases). The length of the CDR3 is 14 residues. The germline V gene has CDR1 SEHNR and CDR2 FQNEAQ (reference sequence). The V and J ends lost 0 bases and 5 bases respectively, with 8 bases between them. In DNA form, the CDR3 reads TGTGCCAGCAGCTTAGCGCGGGCTAACAATGAGCAGTTCTTC. It specifies CASSLARANNEQFF. Full variable domain (outside the CDR3, taken from reference TRBV7-9 and TRBJ2-1): DTGVSQNPRHKITKRGQNVTFRCDPISEHNRLYWYRQTLGQGPEFLTYFQNEAQLEKSRLLSDRFSAERPKGSFSTLEIQRTEQGDSAMYLCASSLARANNEQFFGPGTRLTVL.

This chain connects TRBV11-2 to TRBJ2-7; TRBD2 matches at 11 bases. The V gene end was trimmed by 5 bases and the J gene end by 6 bases; junction bases not matched to a gene: 3. This CDR3 spans 13 amino acids. From germline, CDR1 is SGHAT and CDR2 FQNNGV. This CDR3 reads CASSPGTSGEQYF. In DNA form, the CDR3 reads TGTGCCAGCAGCCCGGGGACTAGCGGCGAGCAGTACTTC.

The gene calls are TRBV6-6 and TRBJ1-6; 8 bases line up with TRBD1. Trimming cost V 6 bases and J 9 bases; bases outside gene matches: 7. CDR1 is MNHNY, CDR2 SVGAGI, per germline (reference sequence). CDR3 size: 14 residues. The DNA of the CDR3 is TGTGCCAGCAGAACCGGGACAGGATTTTCACCCCTCCACTTT. It encodes CASRTGTGFSPLHF.

This sequence joins TRBV4-1 and TRBJ1-2; unclear D gene. Germline CDR1 reads MGHRA; CDR2 reads YSYEKL. This CDR3 contains 16 residues. Trimming pared 5 bases from V and 2 bases from J, leaving 18 bases between. Here the CDR3 reads CASSGPTIQVNYGYTF. DNA for the CDR3: TGCGCCAGCAGCGGCCCCACCATTCAGGTGAACTATGGCTACACCTTC.